These T cell receptor beta chains were read from a single sample in a study of T cells in Graves' hyperthyroidism and ophthalmopathy. From the multiplex PCR reads, TCRdb called clonotypes with MiXCR, one entry per CDR3 protein. The sample lists approximately 690,000 distinct CDR3 sequences, approximately 14% seen once, with about 12% in the top ten. The sequencing sample was made of blood. Receptors were obtained from a woman in her forties or fifties with Graves' ophthalmopathy. Both conserved end residues are part of each CDR3. A D gene is named only where the DNA matches it firmly. A clone size is listed for some rows: how often the clone was seen (once, few, many), or a class if it is expanded.

v_gene: TRBV6-2/TRBV6-3; abundance: many; d_gene: .; j_gene: TRBJ2-3; CDR3aa: CASSYGITDTQYF; CDR3nt: TGTGCCAGCAGTTATGGGATTACAGATACGCAGTATTTT
v_gene: TRBV29-1; abundance: many; d_gene: TRBD2; j_gene: TRBJ2-2; CDR3aa: CSVRLAGVTGELFF; CDR3nt: TGCAGCGTCCGACTAGCGGGAGTTACCGGGGAGCTGTTTTTT
v_gene: TRBV6-1; abundance: many; d_gene: .; j_gene: TRBJ2-1; CDR3aa: CASSEVGPSKQFF; CDR3nt: TGTGCCAGCAGTGAAGTGGGACCCAGTAAGCAGTTCTTC
v_gene: TRBV30; abundance: many; d_gene: .; j_gene: TRBJ2-2; CDR3aa: CAWRASGPGELFF; CDR3nt: TGTGCCTGGAGGGCATCGGGGCCCGGGGAGCTGTTTTTT
v_gene: TRBV25-1; abundance: .; d_gene: TRBD2; j_gene: TRBJ2-3; CDR3aa: CASSESSGRGPDTQYF; CDR3nt: TGTGCCAGCAGTGAATCAAGCGGGAGAGGGCCAGATACGCAGTATTTT
v_gene: TRBV11-1; abundance: .; d_gene: .; j_gene: TRBJ1-1; CDR3aa: CASSQGRNNEAFF; CDR3nt: TGTGCCAGCAGCCAAGGACGGAACAATGAAGCTTTCTTT
v_gene: TRBV3-1; abundance: many; d_gene: .; j_gene: TRBJ1-2; CDR3aa: CASSQDHTYGYTF; CDR3nt: TGTGCCAGCAGCCAAGACCATACCTATGGCTACACCTTC
v_gene: TRBV19; abundance: .; d_gene: TRBD2; j_gene: TRBJ2-1; CDR3aa: CASSIGLAYEQFF; CDR3nt: TGTGCCAGTAGCATAGGACTAGCTTATGAGCAGTTCTTC
v_gene: TRBV20-1; abundance: many; d_gene: .; j_gene: TRBJ1-5; CDR3aa: CSAMGGYQPQHF; CDR3nt: TGCAGTGCTATGGGGGGTTATCAGCCCCAGCATTTT
v_gene: TRBV19; abundance: .; d_gene: .; j_gene: TRBJ2-7; CDR3aa: CASSIAAQGLYEQYF; CDR3nt: TGTGCCAGTAGTATCGCGGCCCAGGGGCTCTACGAGCAGTACTTC
v_gene: TRBV4-3; abundance: .; d_gene: TRBD2; j_gene: TRBJ2-3; CDR3aa: CASSQVRTSGTDTQYF; CDR3nt: TGCGCCAGCAGCCAAGTGCGGACTAGCGGGACAGATACGCAGTATTTT
v_gene: TRBV10-3; abundance: .; d_gene: .; j_gene: TRBJ2-2; CDR3aa: CAIRMTVVHTGELVF; CDR3nt: TGTGCCATCAGAATGACAGTGGTACACACCGGGGAGCTGGTTTTT
v_gene: TRBV18; abundance: many; d_gene: .; j_gene: TRBJ1-5; CDR3aa: CASSHEQGFFQPQHF; CDR3nt: TGTGCCAGCTCACATGAACAGGGTTTCTTTCAGCCCCAGCATTTT
v_gene: TRBV9; abundance: .; d_gene: .; j_gene: TRBJ1-4; CDR3aa: CASSVGPDGVLSTNEKLFF; CDR3nt: TGTGCCAGCAGCGTAGGTCCAGATGGGGTTCTTTCAACTAATGAAAAACTGTTTTTT
v_gene: TRBV6-5; abundance: many; d_gene: .; j_gene: TRBJ1-6; CDR3aa: CASSYYSDLRFNSPLHF; CDR3nt: TGTGCCAGCAGTTACTACTCCGACCTCCGATTCAATTCACCCCTCCACTTT
v_gene: TRBV18; abundance: many; d_gene: .; j_gene: TRBJ1-1; CDR3aa: CASSTRAVNTEAFF; CDR3nt: TGTGCCAGCTCAACGAGGGCGGTGAACACTGAAGCTTTCTTT
v_gene: TRBV19; abundance: .; d_gene: TRBD2; j_gene: TRBJ2-1; CDR3aa: CASSTYSGANNEQFF; CDR3nt: TGTGCCAGTAGTACATATAGCGGGGCTAACAATGAGCAGTTCTTC
v_gene: TRBV28; abundance: many; d_gene: TRBD1; j_gene: TRBJ2-7; CDR3aa: CASRIGTGVIEQYF; CDR3nt: TGTGCCAGCAGAATTGGGACAGGGGTTATCGAGCAGTACTTC
v_gene: TRBV2; abundance: many; d_gene: .; j_gene: TRBJ1-6; CDR3aa: CASSSQIRSPLHF; CDR3nt: TGTGCCAGCAGTTCTCAGATCCGATCACCCCTCCACTTT
v_gene: TRBV6-1; abundance: .; d_gene: .; j_gene: TRBJ2-3; CDR3aa: CASTIRQGFDTQYF; CDR3nt: TGTGCCAGCACCATAAGGCAGGGCTTCGATACGCAGTATTTT
v_gene: TRBV10-3; abundance: many; d_gene: .; j_gene: TRBJ1-1; CDR3aa: CAISESVGSTEAFF; CDR3nt: TGTGCCATCAGTGAGTCGGTAGGGAGCACTGAAGCTTTCTTT
v_gene: TRBV7-9; abundance: many; d_gene: TRBD1; j_gene: TRBJ1-2; CDR3aa: CASSRGQGYGYTF; CDR3nt: TGTGCCAGCAGCCGAGGACAGGGTTATGGCTACACCTTC
v_gene: TRBV6-2/TRBV6-3; abundance: few; d_gene: .; j_gene: TRBJ2-5; CDR3aa: CASSYAAPETQYF; CDR3nt: TGTGCCAGCAGTTACGCGGCACCAGAGACCCAGTACTTC
v_gene: TRBV4-3; abundance: .; d_gene: TRBD2; j_gene: TRBJ2-3; CDR3aa: CASSQSDAPSGSADTQYF; CDR3nt: TGCGCCAGCAGCCAGTCCGACGCCCCTAGCGGGAGTGCAGATACGCAGTATTTT
v_gene: TRBV20-1; abundance: few; d_gene: .; j_gene: TRBJ2-1; CDR3aa: CSARKNHNEQFF; CDR3nt: TGCAGTGCTAGGAAAAACCACAATGAGCAGTTCTTC
v_gene: TRBV6-2/TRBV6-3; abundance: .; d_gene: .; j_gene: TRBJ2-5; CDR3aa: CASRKRAEETQYF; CDR3nt: TGTGCCAGCAGAAAACGGGCCGAAGAGACCCAGTACTTC
v_gene: TRBV2; abundance: many; d_gene: .; j_gene: TRBJ2-3; CDR3aa: CASSVSVVRGTDTQYF; CDR3nt: TGTGCCAGCAGTGTCAGCGTCGTACGTGGCACAGATACGCAGTATTTT
v_gene: TRBV7-2; abundance: many; d_gene: TRBD2; j_gene: TRBJ2-3; CDR3aa: CASSFGLATTSRSDTQYF; CDR3nt: TGTGCCAGCAGCTTTGGACTAGCTACGACGTCCAGGTCAGATACGCAGTATTTT
v_gene: TRBV7-2; abundance: .; d_gene: TRBD2; j_gene: TRBJ2-7; CDR3aa: CASSLDGTNYGQYF; CDR3nt: TGTGCCAGCAGCTTAGATGGGACTAACTACGGGCAGTACTTC
v_gene: TRBV6-5; abundance: few; d_gene: .; j_gene: TRBJ1-5; CDR3aa: CASSYSTGQPQHF; CDR3nt: TGTGCCAGCAGTTACTCGACTGGGCAGCCCCAGCATTTT
v_gene: TRBV4-3; abundance: .; d_gene: TRBD1; j_gene: TRBJ1-4; CDR3aa: CASSQHRQGEKLFF; CDR3nt: TGCGCCAGCAGCCAACATAGACAGGGGGAAAAACTGTTTTTT
v_gene: TRBV7-8; abundance: many; d_gene: TRBD1; j_gene: TRBJ1-5; CDR3aa: CASSPAGGALNQPQHF; CDR3nt: TGTGCCAGCAGCCCCGCAGGGGGCGCGTTGAATCAGCCCCAGCATTTT
v_gene: TRBV29-1; abundance: .; d_gene: TRBD2; j_gene: TRBJ2-3; CDR3aa: CSVELLGLAGLTDTQYF; CDR3nt: TGCAGCGTTGAATTATTGGGGCTAGCGGGGTTAACAGATACGCAGTATTTT
v_gene: TRBV5-1; abundance: few; d_gene: TRBD2; j_gene: TRBJ2-7; CDR3aa: CASSTGLAGENEQYF; CDR3nt: TGCGCCAGCAGCACCGGACTAGCGGGAGAGAACGAGCAGTACTTC
v_gene: TRBV20-1; abundance: many; d_gene: TRBD2; j_gene: TRBJ2-2; CDR3aa: CSASLAGEETGELFF; CDR3nt: TGCAGTGCTAGCCTAGCGGGAGAGGAGACCGGGGAGCTGTTTTTT
v_gene: TRBV7-9; abundance: .; d_gene: .; j_gene: TRBJ2-2; CDR3aa: CASSPVGSGELFF; CDR3nt: TGTGCCAGCAGCCCTGTAGGGTCCGGGGAGCTGTTTTTT
v_gene: TRBV29-1; abundance: .; d_gene: .; j_gene: TRBJ1-2; CDR3aa: CSVDSRDSYGYTF; CDR3nt: TGCAGCGTTGATTCCAGGGACTCCTATGGCTACACCTTC
v_gene: TRBV15; abundance: .; d_gene: .; j_gene: TRBJ2-7; CDR3aa: CATSRVFEYEQYF; CDR3nt: TGTGCCACCAGCAGAGTTTTTGAGTACGAGCAGTACTTC
v_gene: TRBV24-1; abundance: once; d_gene: TRBD2; j_gene: TRBJ2-1; CDR3aa: CATRLAGGNEQFF; CDR3nt: TGTGCCACCCGACTAGCGGGAGGTAATGAGCAGTTCTTC
v_gene: TRBV7-9; abundance: few; d_gene: .; j_gene: TRBJ2-2; CDR3aa: CASSLVAGIAGELFF; CDR3nt: TGTGCCAGCAGCTTAGTCGCAGGGATCGCCGGGGAGCTGTTTTTT
v_gene: TRBV27; abundance: many; d_gene: .; j_gene: TRBJ1-4; CDR3aa: CASSRGLDEKLFF; CDR3nt: TGTGCCAGCAGTCGAGGGTTGGATGAAAAACTGTTTTTT
v_gene: TRBV5-1; abundance: .; d_gene: .; j_gene: TRBJ1-1; CDR3aa: CASSLGWENEAFF; CDR3nt: TGCGCCAGCAGCTTGGGGTGGGAGAATGAAGCTTTCTTT
v_gene: TRBV5-1; abundance: many; d_gene: .; j_gene: TRBJ2-3; CDR3aa: CASSLKGSDTQYF; CDR3nt: TGCGCCAGCAGCTTAAAGGGTTCGGATACGCAGTATTTT
v_gene: TRBV5-6; abundance: .; d_gene: .; j_gene: TRBJ1-3; CDR3aa: CASSFSDGNTIYF; CDR3nt: TGTGCCAGCAGCTTCTCCGATGGAAACACCATATATTTT
v_gene: TRBV29-1; abundance: .; d_gene: .; j_gene: TRBJ1-2; CDR3aa: CSVDQVKGYTF; CDR3nt: TGCAGCGTTGACCAGGTTAAGGGCTACACCTTC
v_gene: TRBV10-2; abundance: .; d_gene: .; j_gene: TRBJ1-5; CDR3aa: CASSDGYSNQPQHF; CDR3nt: TGCGCCAGCAGTGACGGATATAGCAATCAGCCCCAGCATTTT
v_gene: TRBV6-5; abundance: .; d_gene: .; j_gene: TRBJ2-1; CDR3aa: CASSYVGAYNEQFF; CDR3nt: TGTGCCAGCAGCTACGTCGGCGCCTACAATGAGCAGTTCTTC
v_gene: TRBV6-1; abundance: many; d_gene: .; j_gene: TRBJ2-7; CDR3aa: CASRETDSYEQYF; CDR3nt: TGTGCCAGCAGGGAGACGGACTCCTACGAGCAGTACTTC
v_gene: TRBV28; abundance: many; d_gene: .; j_gene: TRBJ2-1; CDR3aa: CASSLSTGNNEQFF; CDR3nt: TGTGCCAGCAGTTTATCCACAGGGAACAATGAGCAGTTCTTC
v_gene: TRBV20-1; abundance: .; d_gene: .; j_gene: TRBJ2-1; CDR3aa: CSARGLGKNSEQFF; CDR3nt: TGCAGTGCTAGAGGACTAGGAAAAAATAGTGAGCAGTTCTTC
v_gene: TRBV28; abundance: many; d_gene: .; j_gene: TRBJ2-1; CDR3aa: CASSLGGGDNEQFF; CDR3nt: TGTGCCAGCAGTTTAGGTGGAGGGGACAATGAGCAGTTCTTC
v_gene: TRBV7-9; abundance: .; d_gene: TRBD1; j_gene: TRBJ1-5; CDR3aa: CASSAGQGRLQPQHF; CDR3nt: TGTGCCAGCAGCGCCGGACAGGGGAGGTTGCAGCCCCAGCATTTT
v_gene: TRBV2; abundance: many; d_gene: .; j_gene: TRBJ2-3; CDR3aa: CASSGDTDTQYF; CDR3nt: TGTGCCAGCAGTGGGGACACGGATACGCAGTATTTT
v_gene: TRBV11-2; abundance: many; d_gene: .; j_gene: TRBJ2-1; CDR3aa: CASSLSHSEQFF; CDR3nt: TGTGCCAGCAGCTTAAGTCATAGTGAGCAGTTCTTC
v_gene: TRBV7-8; abundance: few; d_gene: .; j_gene: TRBJ2-7; CDR3aa: CASSLAADGSYEQYF; CDR3nt: TGTGCCAGCAGCTTAGCGGCGGACGGCTCCTACGAGCAGTACTTC
v_gene: TRBV14; abundance: .; d_gene: TRBD2; j_gene: TRBJ2-3; CDR3aa: CASSPYPGLAGDNTDTQYF; CDR3nt: TGTGCCAGCAGCCCCTACCCGGGACTAGCGGGAGATAACACAGATACGCAGTATTTT
v_gene: TRBV20-1; abundance: .; d_gene: TRBD2; j_gene: TRBJ2-3; CDR3aa: CWAGGAGTDTQYF; CDR3nt: TGTTGGGCGGGAGGAGCTGGCACAGATACGCAGTATTTT